These 24 T cell receptor beta chains were sequenced from one sample in a study of graft-versus-host responses after intestinal transplantation. Method: immunoSEQ multiplex PCR; TCRdb's copy keeps in-frame clones and lacks some. The sample comprises around 100,000 clones, about 92% of which are singletons, and roughly 1.2% rests with the top ten. Their target antigens are unknown. Here the sequenced sample was unstimulated CD8+ T cells sorted from spleen or lymph node cells, taken before transplant. These receptors originate from a human donor who was the organ donor for an intestinal transplant.

The chain links TRBV4-1 to TRBJ2-5; TRBD1 is a possible D gene (5 bases). The CDR3 runs to 15 residues. Germline V lookup: CDR1 MGHRA, CDR2 YSYEKL. V shed 0 bases and J shed 5 bases, with 13 bases lying between them. The CDR3 DNA reads as TGCGCCAGCAGCCAAGATGACCCAGGGTGGGAGACCCAGTACTTC. Encoded protein: CASSQDDPGWETQYF.

The V and J genes are TRBV7-2 and TRBJ2-1; D call uncertain. This CDR3 spans 14 amino acids. Trimming pared 0 bases from V and 5 bases from J, leaving 8 bases between. Germline-derived CDR1 and CDR2 are SGHTA and FQGNSA. Here the CDR3 reads CASSLAATNNEQFF. DNA for the CDR3: TGTGCCAGCAGCTTAGCTGCCACAAACAATGAGCAGTTCTTC.

This rearrangement joins TRBV11-1 to TRBJ2-1; unclear D gene. This CDR3 has 15 residues. Germline CDR1 reads SGHAT; CDR2 reads FQDESV (reference sequence). The V end lost 6 bases, the J end lost 4 bases, and 16 bases lay between the germline ends. The CDR3 DNA sequence: TGTGCCAGCAGGGTTGGCAGTTCGATATACAATGAGCAGTTCTTC. This gives the protein CASRVGSSIYNEQFF.

This clone was detected only once. Here the CDR3 reads CASSERQGARSPLHF. CDR3 nucleotide sequence: TGTGCCAGCAGTGAGAGACAGGGGGCTCGATCACCCCTCCACTTT. This rearrangement joins TRBV2 to TRBJ1-6; 10 bases map to TRBD1. The CDR3 is made up of 15 amino acids. The J segment lost 10 bases and the V segment lost 3 bases, leaving 6 bases of the junction unmatched. The germline CDR1 and CDR2 sequences are SNHLY and FYNNEI.

The chain carries TRBV12-5 and TRBJ1-5, with D perhaps TRBD1 (5 bases). Germline V gene data show CDR1 as LGHNT and CDR2 as FRNRAP. The CDR3 has 14 residues. Trimming took off 3 bases at V and 12 bases at J, with 18 bases between the two ends. As DNA, the CDR3 is TGTGCTAGTGGTTTAGACGGCCGAGGAGGGGACCAGCATTTT. This encodes CASGLDGRGGDQHF.

This chain connects TRBV28 to TRBJ2-7; the D call may be TRBD1 or TRBD2 (5 bases each). Per the germline V gene, CDR1 is MDHEN and CDR2 is SYDVKM. The CDR3 is 14 amino acids. Trimming took 3 bases from V and 2 from J, leaving 11 bases between them. The CDR3 DNA reads as TGTGCCAGCAGTTTTGCAGGGACGGCCTACGAGCAGTACTTC. As protein: CASSFAGTAYEQYF.

The V and J genes are TRBV7-2 and TRBJ2-1, with TRBD2 identical over 12 bases. Losses at the gene ends were 5 bases for V and 5 bases for J; bases not matched to a gene: 10. From germline, CDR1 is SGHTA and CDR2 FQGNSA. The CDR3 has 17 residues. CDR3 DNA sequence: TGTGCCAGCAGCCCAAGACTAGCGGGAGAGTACCACAATGAGCAGTTCTTC. It specifies CASSPRLAGEYHNEQFF.

This chain joins TRBV6-5 and TRBJ2-7; 7 bases match TRBD1. Germline assignment: CDR1 MNHEY and CDR2 SVGAGI. The CDR3 consists of 13 residues. J was trimmed by 7 bases and V by 2 bases; bases with no gene match: 5. CDR3 loop: CASSYKGAGEQYF. In DNA, the CDR3 is TGTGCCAGCAGTTACAAGGGGGCGGGTGAGCAGTACTTC.

The chain employs TRBV19 and TRBJ2-7, with D possibly called TRBD1 or TRBD2 (5 bases each). Germline lookup yields CDR1 LNHDA and CDR2 SQIVND (reference sequence). This CDR3 is 12 amino acids long. Trimming left V 4 bases short and J 3 bases short, with 7 bases between. Here the CDR3 reads CASSRDGYEQYF. The CDR3 nucleotides read TGTGCCAGTAGTAGGGACGGCTACGAGCAGTACTTC.

The chain combines TRBV5-1 with TRBJ2-1, with no clear D. Germline values: CDR1 SGHRS, CDR2 YFSETQ. V was trimmed by 1 base and J by 2 bases, leaving 10 bases between them. This CDR3 has 15 amino acids. The CDR3 spells CASSLWALAYNEQFF. CDR3 DNA sequence: TGCGCCAGCAGCTTGTGGGCGTTGGCCTACAATGAGCAGTTCTTC.

V gene TRBV6-5 combines with J gene TRBJ1-3; D unresolved. The germline V gene has CDR1 MNHEY and CDR2 SVGAGI. The V gene lost 0 bases and the J gene lost 0 bases, with 6 bases spanning the gap. CDR3 length equals 15 residues. CDR3: CASSYSASSGNTIYF. CDR3 DNA: TGTGCCAGCAGTTACTCGGCCAGCTCTGGAAACACCATATATTTT.

This clone was seen a few times. The J gene is TRBJ2-7, the V gene TRBV4-1; D perhaps matches TRBD2 (6 bases). V was cut by 0 bases and J by 5 bases, with 11 bases left in between. The germline V gene has CDR1 MGHRA and CDR2 YSYEKL. CDR3 length equals 14 residues. CDR3 bases: TGCGCCAGCAGCCAAGATCGGGGGAGCAACGAGCAGTACTTC. Translating gives CASSQDRGSNEQYF.

The V gene is TRBV28, the J gene TRBJ1-4; a weak D match, TRBD1 (6 bases). This CDR3 has 12 amino acids. Per germline, CDR1 MDHEN and CDR2 SYDVKM. V lost 10 bases and J lost 7, with 13 bases in between. This CDR3 reads CATAGGPEKLFF. As DNA, the CDR3 is TGTGCCACCGCGGGGGGCCCTGAAAAACTGTTTTTT.

V gene TRBV6-5 combines with J gene TRBJ1-5; no firm D call. The germline gives CDR1 MNHEY, CDR2 SVGAGI. CDR3 size: 13 residues. V dropped 2 bases and J dropped 7 bases, with 9 bases sitting between them. Here the CDR3 reads CASSYVQGQPQHF. The CDR3 DNA reads as TGTGCCAGCAGTTACGTCCAAGGGCAGCCCCAGCATTTT.

V gene TRBV4-1 combines with J gene TRBJ2-2; D uncertain. The CDR3 has 16 amino acids. Germline values: CDR1 MGHRA, CDR2 YSYEKL. V was shortened by 1 base and J by 0 bases, with 9 bases between the two germline ends. The CDR3 is CASSQVTASNTGELFF. The CDR3 DNA reads TGCGCCAGCAGCCAAGTCACGGCATCGAACACCGGGGAGCTGTTTTTT.

The chain carries TRBV7-9 and TRBJ2-3; TRBD1 matches 8 bases. The CDR3 runs to 16 residues. Per the germline V gene, CDR1 is SEHNR and CDR2 is FQNEAQ (reference sequence). The ends lost 2 bases at V and 6 bases at J; junction bases unmatched: 10. The CDR3 coding sequence is TGTGCCAGCAGCTTATATGGCCAGGGGGCTGGGGATACGCAGTATTTT. It specifies CASSLYGQGAGDTQYF.

The rearrangement uses TRBV18 and TRBJ2-4; 8 bases map to TRBD1. CDR1 KGHSH and CDR2 LQKENI come from the germline V gene. This CDR3 contains 18 residues. The V segment lost 2 bases and the J segment 2 bases; nucleotides outside the gene matches: 11. The CDR3 DNA is TGTGCCAGCTCACCAGAGGAAAAGACAGGGGATTCCAAAAACATTCAGTACTTC. This encodes CASSPEEKTGDSKNIQYF.

This clone appeared once. The CDR3 nucleotides are TGTGCCAGCAGCTTAGTATTAGGGTACGAAATGAACACTGAAGCTTTCTTT. This gives the protein CASSLVLGYEMNTEAFF. This sequence joins TRBV7-9 and TRBJ1-1; D is unclear. Germline V gene data show CDR1 as SEHNR and CDR2 as FQNEAQ (reference sequence). The V end was cut by 1 base, the J end by 0 bases, with 15 bases between. The CDR3 covers 17 residues. Filled out from reference TRBV7-9 and TRBJ1-1, the complete variable domain reads DTGVSQNPRHKITKRGQNVTFRCDPISEHNRLYWYRQTLGQGPEFLTYFQNEAQLEKSRLLSDRFSAERPKGSFSTLEIQRTEQGDSAMYLCASSLVLGYEMNTEAFFGQGTRLTVV.

The CDR3 region is CASSFTDDEQYF. The CDR3 DNA reads TGCGCCAGCAGCTTTACAGACGACGAGCAGTACTTC. The chain combines TRBV5-1 with TRBJ2-7; D is unclear. Germline loops: CDR1 SGHRS, CDR2 YFSETQ. Trimming shortened V by 2 bases and J by 5 bases, and 8 bases separated the two germline ends. CDR3 length equals 12 residues.

To note about this clone: This sample also contains other DNA sequences that code for the same CDR3. The genes are TRBV4-1 and TRBJ2-7; D unresolved. The CDR3 has 14 amino acids. Germline assignment: CDR1 MGHRA and CDR2 YSYEKL. Trimming removed 1 base at V and 2 bases at J, with 9 bases between. This chain's CDR3 is CASSQGLGPYEQYF. The CDR3 nucleotides are TGCGCCAGCAGCCAAGGTTTGGGTCCCTACGAGCAGTACTTC.

The chain joins TRBV2 to TRBJ2-1, with 7 nucleotides matching TRBD2. Trimming removed 3 bases from V and 10 bases from J; junction bases left unmatched: 6. This CDR3 spans 13 amino acids. Germline V gene data show CDR1 as SNHLY and CDR2 as FYNNEI. This CDR3 reads CASSEGGREEQFF. CDR3 DNA: TGTGCCAGCAGTGAGGGGGGGAGGGAAGAGCAGTTCTTC. Full variable domain (remainder filled in from reference TRBV2 and TRBJ2-1): EPEVTQTPSHQVTQMGQEVILRCVPISNHLYFYWYRQILGQKVEFLVSFYNNEISEKSEIFDDQFSVERPDGSNFTLKIRSTKLEDSAMYFCASSEGGREEQFFGPGTRLTVL.

The chain recombines TRBV28 with TRBJ2-1; no firm D call. The length of the CDR3 is 12 residues. The V end was cut by 2 bases, the J end by 6 bases, with 5 bases between. Germline CDR1 is MDHEN and CDR2 is SYDVKM. The CDR3 spells CASSLGINEQFF. The CDR3 nucleotides are TGTGCCAGCAGTTTAGGGATCAATGAGCAGTTCTTC.

The genes are TRBV9 and TRBJ2-1; 8 bases are shared with TRBD2. CDR1 is SGDLS and CDR2 is YYNGEE in the germline V gene. The CDR3 has 15 residues. Trimming took 0 bases from V and 6 from J; bases not matched to a gene: 5. CDR3 region: CASSVEGSGTNEQFF. The CDR3 DNA follows: TGTGCCAGCAGCGTAGAGGGTAGCGGGACCAATGAGCAGTTCTTC.

This clone showed up just a few times. The chain couples TRBV2 to TRBJ2-7; possible D gene TRBD1, 5 bases. V lost 1 base and J lost 4, with 8 bases in between. This CDR3 spans 13 amino acids. The germline V gene has CDR1 SNHLY and CDR2 FYNNEI. Written as DNA, the CDR3 is TGTGCCAGCAGTGAAGGGACATGGTACGAGCAGTACTTC. This sequence encodes CASSEGTWYEQYF.